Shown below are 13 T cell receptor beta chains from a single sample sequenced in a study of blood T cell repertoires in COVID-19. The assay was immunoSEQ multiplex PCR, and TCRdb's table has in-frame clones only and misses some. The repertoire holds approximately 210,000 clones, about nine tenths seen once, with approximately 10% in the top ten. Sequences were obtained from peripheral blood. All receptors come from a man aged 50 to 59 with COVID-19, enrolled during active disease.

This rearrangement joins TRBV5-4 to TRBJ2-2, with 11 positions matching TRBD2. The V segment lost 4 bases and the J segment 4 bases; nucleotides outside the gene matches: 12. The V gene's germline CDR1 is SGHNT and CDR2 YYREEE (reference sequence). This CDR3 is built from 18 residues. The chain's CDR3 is CASSRLSTSGGATGELFF. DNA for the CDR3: TGTGCCAGCAGCCGACTCTCTACTAGCGGGGGAGCCACCGGGGAGCTGTTTTTT.

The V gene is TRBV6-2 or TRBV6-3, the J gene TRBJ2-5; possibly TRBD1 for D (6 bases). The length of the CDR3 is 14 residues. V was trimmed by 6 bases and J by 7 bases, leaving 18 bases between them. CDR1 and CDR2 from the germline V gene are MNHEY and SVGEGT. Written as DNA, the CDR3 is TGTGCCAGCAGCCGTCGGGGACAAGAGAGGACCCAGTACTTC. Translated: CASSRRGQERTQYF.

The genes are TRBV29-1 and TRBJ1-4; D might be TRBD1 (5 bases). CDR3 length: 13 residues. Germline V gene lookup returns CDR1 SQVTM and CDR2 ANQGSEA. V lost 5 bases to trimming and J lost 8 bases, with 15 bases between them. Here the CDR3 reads CSVRVGVGEKLFF. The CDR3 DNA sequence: TGCAGCGTTCGTGTAGGGGTGGGCGAAAAACTGTTTTTT.

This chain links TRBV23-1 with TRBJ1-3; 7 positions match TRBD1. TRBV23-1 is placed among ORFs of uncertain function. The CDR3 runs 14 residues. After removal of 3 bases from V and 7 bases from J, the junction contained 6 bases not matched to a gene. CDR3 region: CASSHPGGPNTIYF. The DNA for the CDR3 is TGCGCCAGCAGTCATCCAGGGGGTCCGAACACCATATATTTT.

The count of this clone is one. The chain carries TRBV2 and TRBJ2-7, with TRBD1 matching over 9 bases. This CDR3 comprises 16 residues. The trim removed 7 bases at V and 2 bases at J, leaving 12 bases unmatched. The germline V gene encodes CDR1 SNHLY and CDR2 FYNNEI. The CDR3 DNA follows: TGTGCCAGCATTTATTCTCCGGGACAGGGAACCTACGAGCAGTACTTC. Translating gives CASIYSPGQGTYEQYF.

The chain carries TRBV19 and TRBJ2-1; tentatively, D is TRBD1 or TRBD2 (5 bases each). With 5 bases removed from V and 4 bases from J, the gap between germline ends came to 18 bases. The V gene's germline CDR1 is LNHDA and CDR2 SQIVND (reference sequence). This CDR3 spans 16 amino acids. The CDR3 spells CASSLADSTSYNEQFF. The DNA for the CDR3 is TGTGCCAGTAGTCTAGCTGACAGTACTTCGTACAATGAGCAGTTCTTC.

The CDR3 region is CAWKVELGEQFF. CDR3 nucleotides: TGTGCCTGGAAAGTAGAGCTAGGTGAGCAGTTCTTC. The chain couples TRBV30 to TRBJ2-1; no firm D call. The CDR3 consists of 12 residues. Looked up from germline, CDR1 is GTSNPN and CDR2 is SVGIG (reference sequence). V was cut by 4 bases and J by 9 bases, with 13 bases left in between. The variable domain in full, with the rest retrieved from reference TRBV30 and TRBJ2-1, is SQTIHQWPATLVQPVGSPLSLECTVEGTSNPNLYWYRQAAGRGLQLLFYSVGIGQISSEVPQNLSASRPQDRQFILSSKKLLLSDSGFYLCAWKVELGEQFFGPGTRLTVL.

The CDR3 region has the DNA TGTGCCAGCCGGCTAGCGGGAGGGAACAATGAGCAGTTCTTC. Its translation is CASRLAGGNNEQFF. The chain joins TRBV11-2 to TRBJ2-1; 12 bases line up with TRBD2. Trimming took 8 bases from V and 5 from J; bases not matched to a gene: 4. CDR3 length: 14 amino acids. From germline, CDR1 is SGHAT and CDR2 FQNNGV.

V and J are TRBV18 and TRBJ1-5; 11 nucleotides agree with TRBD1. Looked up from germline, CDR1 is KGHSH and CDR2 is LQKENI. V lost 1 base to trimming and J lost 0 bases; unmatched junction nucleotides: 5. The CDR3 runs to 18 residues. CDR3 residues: CASSPRTGGDGSNQPQHF. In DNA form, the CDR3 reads TGTGCCAGCTCACCACGGACAGGGGGCGATGGTAGCAATCAGCCCCAGCATTTT.

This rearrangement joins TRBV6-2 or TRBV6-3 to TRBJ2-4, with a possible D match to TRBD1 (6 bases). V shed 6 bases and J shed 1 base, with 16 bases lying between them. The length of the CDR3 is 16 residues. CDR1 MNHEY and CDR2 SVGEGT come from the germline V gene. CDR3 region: CASSFPPQGAKNIQYF. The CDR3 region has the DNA TGTGCCAGCAGCTTCCCCCCCCAGGGGGCCAAAAACATTCAGTACTTC.

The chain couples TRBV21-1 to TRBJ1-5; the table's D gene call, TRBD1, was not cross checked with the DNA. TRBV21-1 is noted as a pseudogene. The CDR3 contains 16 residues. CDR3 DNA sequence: TGTGCCAGAACGCCAAGGAGTACAGGGGAAAATCAGCCCCAGCATTTT. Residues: CARTPRSTGENQPQHF.

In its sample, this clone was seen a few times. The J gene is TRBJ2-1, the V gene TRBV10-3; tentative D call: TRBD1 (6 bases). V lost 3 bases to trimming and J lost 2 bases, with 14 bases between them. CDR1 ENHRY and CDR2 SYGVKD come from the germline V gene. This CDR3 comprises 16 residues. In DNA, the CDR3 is TGTGCCATCAGTGATGGGGCAGGGGCCGCCTACAATGAGCAGTTCTTC. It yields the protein CAISDGAGAAYNEQFF.

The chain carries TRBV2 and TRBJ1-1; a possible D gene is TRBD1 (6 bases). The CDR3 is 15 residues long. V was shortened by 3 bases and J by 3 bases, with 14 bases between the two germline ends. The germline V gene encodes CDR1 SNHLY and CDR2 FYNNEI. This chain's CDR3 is CASSDSGAGDTEAFF. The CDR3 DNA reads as TGTGCCAGCAGTGATTCAGGGGCAGGAGACACTGAAGCTTTCTTT.